This T cell receptor (beta chain) was retrieved from a study of STAT3 mutations in large granular lymphocyte leukemia (dated by TCRdb to between 2018 and 2020). Regarding the study in general: Canonical activating STAT3 mutations were detected in roughly half of the longitudinally sequenced T-LGLL patients. Patients were sequenced at over 3 time points on average, with the number of samplings per patient ranging from 2 to 8. One or more immunosuppressive therapy regimens were given to more than half of T-LGLL patients, and hematologic response was seen in roughly 40% of the treated patients. As controls, the study also included longitudinal sequencing of two patients with natural killer LGL leukemia. Patients with T-cell large granular lymphocyte leukemia underwent serial deep sequencing of TCRbeta CDR3 and STAT3 to reconstruct clonal hierarchy and dynamics. From an initial cohort of 200 to 250 LGL patients, about 19 representative T-LGLL cases were picked for longitudinal TCRbeta and STAT3 sequencing.

The germline V gene (reference sequence) sets CDR1 to LNHNV and CDR2 to YYDKDF. V drops 0 bases and J drops 1 base, leaving 6 bases in between. From the cysteine through the phenylalanine, the CDR3 covers 14 amino acids. Only CDR3 DNA is held: 42 bases, read in frame from base 1. The same DNA, extracted from blood mononuclear cells, served for both TCR sequencing and STAT3 sequencing. An Illumina MiSeq was used to sequence the TCRbeta libraries, yielding an average of about 42,000 productive templates per sample. Using multiplex PCR amplification, the immunoSEQ assay generated the TCRbeta CDR3 libraries. For the original study's pipeline: Repertoire diversity was calculated as previously defined, with values near 0 taken to indicate extremely monoclonal samples. The source is immuneACCESS, and TCRdb retained only in-frame sequences with V and J called. Part of the clones is not carried over; for the studies checked, unresolved V genes explain less than half of this, and the remainder is unexplained. V and J calls plus clone size are reproduced from that table; the DNA served to infer D and trimming. This sample is represented by about 42,000 clones; about 81% of them were singletons. 0.43% of the sample belongs to the ten largest clones.

Findings and caveats that apply to the study as a whole: Because codominant clonotypes persisted in some patients, a small but highly pathogenic clone may have been missed. The burden of the dominant TCR clone was higher than the STAT3 mutant burden in several patients, which suggests that the STAT3 mutation arose secondarily inside a clone that had already expanded. Linking therapy response to changes in TCR clonal burden was complicated by variable intervals between samplings and by differing treatment regimens. At least one immunodominant TCRbeta clonotype was present in every T-LGLL patient, and multiple immunodominant subclonotypes appeared in about half of the T-LGLL patients. TCR clonotype switching after therapy was observed in about 35% of the 18 patients, and all newly emerging clones were found to be STAT3 wild type. Because no samples were available when a clone first appeared, clonal expansion was inferred from samplings taken at other points.

In regard to this clone: Its cognate antigen has yet to be identified. No base qualities exist here, and no much larger clone lies one base off it.

Sequencing was performed on PBMCs. In this chain, TRBV15 is recombined with TRBJ1-1, with no D gene named confidently. The sequence came from a human donor with T large granular lymphocyte leukemia. Some clones in this sample may be carry-over from other donors' samples. CDR3 sequence: CATSRDERNTEAFF. In nucleotide form, the sequence is TGTGCCACCAGCAGAGATGAAAGGAACACTGAAGCTTTCTTT.